Shown below are 2 T cell receptor beta chains from a single sample sequenced in a study of shared clonotypes between healthy human individuals. Data came from immunoSEQ multiplex PCR; TCRdb stores just in-frame clones and leaves some out. The sample has about 380,000 clones, roughly 96% seen once. Sequencing input: memory CD8+ T cells sorted from blood. Subset meaning: CD45RO+ cells pooled with CCR7-negative TemRA cells. These receptors were collected from a man aged 25 to 40 in good health.

V is TRBV30 and J is TRBJ1-5; D might be TRBD1 (6 bases). The CDR3 has 15 amino acids. Trimming removed 0 bases from V and 2 bases from J, with 11 bases in between. The germline CDR1 and CDR2 sequences are GTSNPN and SVGIG (reference sequence). The CDR3 loop is CAWSVRGAGNQPQHF. CDR3 nucleotides: TGTGCCTGGAGTGTACGGGGGGCCGGCAATCAGCCCCAGCATTTT.

The chain joins TRBV12-5 to TRBJ2-1; D possibly matches TRBD1 or TRBD2 (9 bases each). The V gene's germline CDR1 is LGHNT and CDR2 FRNRAP. The V end was cut by 1 base, the J end by 4 bases, with 29 bases between. This CDR3 spans 21 amino acids. DNA for the CDR3: TGTGCTAGTGGTTTGGAAATCGGGACAGGGTTTTTGGCGGGAGGGTACAATGAGCAGTTCTTC. It specifies CASGLEIGTGFLAGGYNEQFF. Filled out from reference TRBV12-5 and TRBJ2-1, the complete variable domain reads DARVTQTPRHKVTEMGQEVTMRCQPILGHNTVFWYRQTMMQGLELLAYFRNRAPLDDSGMPKDRFSAEMPDATLATLKIQPSEPRDSAVYFCASGLEIGTGFLAGGYNEQFFGPGTRLTVL.